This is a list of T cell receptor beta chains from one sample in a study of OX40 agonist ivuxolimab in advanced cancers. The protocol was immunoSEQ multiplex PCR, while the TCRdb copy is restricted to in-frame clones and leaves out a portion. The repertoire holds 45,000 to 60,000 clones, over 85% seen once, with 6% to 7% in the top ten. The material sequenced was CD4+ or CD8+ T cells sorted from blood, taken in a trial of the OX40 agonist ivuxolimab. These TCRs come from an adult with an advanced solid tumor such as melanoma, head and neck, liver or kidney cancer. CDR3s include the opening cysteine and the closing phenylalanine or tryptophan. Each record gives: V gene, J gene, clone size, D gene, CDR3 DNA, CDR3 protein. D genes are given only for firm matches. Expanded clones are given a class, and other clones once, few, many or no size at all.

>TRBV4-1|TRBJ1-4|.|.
TGCGCCAGCAGCCAAGAAACAGAAGGGGGTGAAAAACTGTTTTTT
CASSQETEGGEKLFF
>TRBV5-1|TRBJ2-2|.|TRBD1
TGCGCCAGCAGCTTGGTCGGACAGGGAAACACCGGGGAGCTGTTTTTT
CASSLVGQGNTGELFF
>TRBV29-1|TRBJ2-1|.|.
TGCAGCGTTGAAACCAACTACAATGAGCAGTTCTTC
CSVETNYNEQFF
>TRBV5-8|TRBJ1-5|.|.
TGTGCCAGCAGCCCCGAGTGGCGGGGCTATAGCAATCAGCCCCAGCATTTT
CASSPEWRGYSNQPQHF
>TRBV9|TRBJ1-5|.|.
TGTGCCAGCAGCGTAGAGGATAGCAATCAGCCCCAGCATTTT
CASSVEDSNQPQHF
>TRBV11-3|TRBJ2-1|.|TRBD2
TGTGCCAGCAGCTTAGGAGGGGGACTAGCGGGAGTAGGGACCTACAATGAGCAGTTCTTC
CASSLGGGLAGVGTYNEQFF
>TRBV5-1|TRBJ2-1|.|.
TGCGCCAGCAGCTTCCTCGGGGGAGAGCAGTTCTTC
CASSFLGGEQFF
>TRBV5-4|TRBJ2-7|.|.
TGTGCCAGCAGCTTGGGGTTCGCAAACGAGCAGTACTTC
CASSLGFANEQYF
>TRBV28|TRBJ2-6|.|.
TGTGCCAGCAGCTTAAAACAGCGTTCGGACAGAATAATCTCTGGGGCCAACGTCCTGACTTTC
CASSLKQRSDRIISGANVLTF
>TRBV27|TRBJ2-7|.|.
TGTGCCAGCAGTGTGGTCGTGGGGGCCTACGAGCAGTACTTC
CASSVVVGAYEQYF
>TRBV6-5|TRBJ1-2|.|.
TGTGCCAGCAGTTACTCGATTGGGCAGAATAACTATGGCTACACCTTC
CASSYSIGQNNYGYTF
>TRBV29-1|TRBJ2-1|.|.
TGCAGCGTTGATGGGGTTCCGGGCGGATCCTACAATGAGCAGTTCTTC
CSVDGVPGGSYNEQFF
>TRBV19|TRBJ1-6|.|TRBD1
TGTGCCAGTAGTATGGTACAGGGGGGCTCCTATAATTCACCCCTCCACTTT
CASSMVQGGSYNSPLHF
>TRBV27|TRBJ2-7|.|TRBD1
TGTGCCAGCAGTTTCGGGCAGGGGGCGGGCGAGCAGTACTTC
CASSFGQGAGEQYF
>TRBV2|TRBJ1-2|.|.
TGTGCCAGCAGGGACAGAATTTTCTATGGCTACACCTTC
CASRDRIFYGYTF
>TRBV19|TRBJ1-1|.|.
TGTGCCAGTAGTATCACCGCCGCGAACACTGAAGCTTTCTTT
CASSITAANTEAFF
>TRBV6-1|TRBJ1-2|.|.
TGTGCCAGCAGTGAAGAACAGGGATCGAATGGCTACACCTTC
CASSEEQGSNGYTF
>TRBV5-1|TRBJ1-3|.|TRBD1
TGCGCCAGCAGCTTGGGAATGACAGGGCCTGGAAACACCATATATTTT
CASSLGMTGPGNTIYF
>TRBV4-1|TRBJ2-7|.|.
TGCGCCAGCAGCCAGGGGGGCTACGAGCAGTACTTC
CASSQGGYEQYF
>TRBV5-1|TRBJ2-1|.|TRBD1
TGCGCCAGCAGCTTCGGGACAGGGAGTCACGATGAGCAGTTCTTC
CASSFGTGSHDEQFF
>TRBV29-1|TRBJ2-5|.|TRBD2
TGCAGCGTACACCGGACTAGCGGGGAGCAAGAGACCCAGTACTTC
CSVHRTSGEQETQYF
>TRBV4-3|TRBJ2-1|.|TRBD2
TGCGCCAGCAGCCTATTTAGCGGGCTGGGGCCTTACAATGAGCAGTTCTTC
CASSLFSGLGPYNEQFF
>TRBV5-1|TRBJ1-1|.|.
TGCGCCAGCAGCTTGGATCAGGCCCATGTGAACACTGAAGCTTTCTTT
CASSLDQAHVNTEAFF
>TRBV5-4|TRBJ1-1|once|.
TGTGCCAGCAGCTTTTCGGCAGGGGTACAGGACACTGAAGCTTTCTTT
CASSFSAGVQDTEAFF
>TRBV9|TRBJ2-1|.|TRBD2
TGTGCCAGCAGCTCCCCTAGCGGGGGTGAGCAGTTCTTC
CASSSPSGGEQFF
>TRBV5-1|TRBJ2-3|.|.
TGCGCCAGCAGCTTTACGGATACGCAGTATTTT
CASSFTDTQYF